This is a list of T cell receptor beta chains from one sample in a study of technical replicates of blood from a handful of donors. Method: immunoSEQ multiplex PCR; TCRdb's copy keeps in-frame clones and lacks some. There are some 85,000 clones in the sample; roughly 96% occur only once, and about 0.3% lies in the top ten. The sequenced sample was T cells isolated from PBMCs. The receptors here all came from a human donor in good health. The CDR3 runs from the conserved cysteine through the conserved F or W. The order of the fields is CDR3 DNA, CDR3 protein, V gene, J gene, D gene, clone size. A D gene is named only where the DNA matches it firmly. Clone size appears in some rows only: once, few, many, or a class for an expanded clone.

CDR3nt: TGCGCCAGCAGTCTGAAGCCAACTAATGAAAAACTGTTTTTT
CDR3aa: CASSLKPTNEKLFF
v_gene: TRBV10-2
j_gene: TRBJ1-4
d_gene: NA
abundance: NA

CDR3nt: TGCGCCAGCAGCCAAGAAGAAGCGGGAGGACCAGATACGCAGTATTTT
CDR3aa: CASSQEEAGGPDTQYF
v_gene: TRBV4-3
j_gene: TRBJ2-3
d_gene: TRBD2
abundance: NA

CDR3nt: TGTGCCAGTATGCATTTAACGACAGTCTCTGGAAACACCATATATTTT
CDR3aa: CASMHLTTVSGNTIYF
v_gene: TRBV19
j_gene: TRBJ1-3
d_gene: NA
abundance: NA

CDR3nt: TGTGCCAGTACCGGGAATTATTATGGCTACACCTTC
CDR3aa: CASTGNYYGYTF
v_gene: TRBV19
j_gene: TRBJ1-2
d_gene: NA
abundance: NA

CDR3nt: TGTGCCTGGCAGCGGGAGGCTGGCACAGATACGCAGTATTTT
CDR3aa: CAWQREAGTDTQYF
v_gene: TRBV30
j_gene: TRBJ2-3
d_gene: TRBD2
abundance: NA

CDR3nt: TGTGCCAGCTTACTATACTTCCCCCTATTTTCCATCCCCCGCTATGGCTACACCTTC
CDR3aa: CASLLYFPLFSIPRYGYTF
v_gene: TRBV18
j_gene: TRBJ1-2
d_gene: NA
abundance: NA

CDR3nt: TGTGCCAGCAGTCTAAGACAGGTGAACACTGAAGCTTTCTTT
CDR3aa: CASSLRQVNTEAFF
v_gene: TRBV28
j_gene: TRBJ1-1
d_gene: NA
abundance: NA

CDR3nt: TGTGCCAGCAGCCAGTTAGGAAACACCATATATTTT
CDR3aa: CASSQLGNTIYF
v_gene: TRBV5-6
j_gene: TRBJ1-3
d_gene: NA
abundance: NA

CDR3nt: TGTGCCTGGAGTTTGACAGGGCCGGGGGAGCAGTACTTC
CDR3aa: CAWSLTGPGEQYF
v_gene: TRBV30
j_gene: TRBJ2-7
d_gene: TRBD1
abundance: NA

CDR3nt: TGTGCCTGGAGTGCACGAGGCGGGTGGGACATTCAGTACTTC
CDR3aa: CAWSARGGWDIQYF
v_gene: TRBV30
j_gene: TRBJ2-4
d_gene: NA
abundance: NA

CDR3nt: TGTGCCAGCAGCTTATCGTTCTCCCGGAGGCCCTACGAGCAGTACTTC
CDR3aa: CASSLSFSRRPYEQYF
v_gene: TRBV11-3
j_gene: TRBJ2-7
d_gene: NA
abundance: NA

CDR3nt: TGTGCCAGCAGCGGGGACAGGGCGGACTACACCTTC
CDR3aa: CASSGDRADYTF
v_gene: TRBV2
j_gene: TRBJ1-2
d_gene: TRBD1
abundance: NA

CDR3nt: TGTGCCAGCAGTTACGACAGTGGATACACCGGGGAGCTGTTTTTT
CDR3aa: CASSYDSGYTGELFF
v_gene: TRBV6-6
j_gene: TRBJ2-2
d_gene: NA
abundance: NA

CDR3nt: TGTGCCAGCAGCAACAACCCGACCGGGACAGAGTACTACGAGCAGTACTTC
CDR3aa: CASSNNPTGTEYYEQYF
v_gene: TRBV9
j_gene: TRBJ2-7
d_gene: TRBD1
abundance: NA

CDR3nt: TGTGCCAGCAGTGAGTTACAGACCGCGGGCGGCTACACCTTC
CDR3aa: CASSELQTAGGYTF
v_gene: TRBV6-1
j_gene: TRBJ1-2
d_gene: NA
abundance: NA

CDR3nt: TGTGCCAGCAGCTTTAGCGGGAGCTACAATGAGCAGTTCTTC
CDR3aa: CASSFSGSYNEQFF
v_gene: TRBV5-4
j_gene: TRBJ2-1
d_gene: TRBD2
abundance: NA

CDR3nt: TGTGCCAGCGTTGAGAGGGAGGGCCACGGGGAGCTGTTTTTT
CDR3aa: CASVEREGHGELFF
v_gene: TRBV7-8
j_gene: TRBJ2-2
d_gene: TRBD2
abundance: once

CDR3nt: TGTGCCAGCAGCCCCGGGACAGCTGGAAACACCATATATTTT
CDR3aa: CASSPGTAGNTIYF
v_gene: TRBV7-6
j_gene: TRBJ1-3
d_gene: TRBD1
abundance: NA

CDR3nt: TGTGCCATCAGGACAGGCATGAACACTGAAGCTTTCTTT
CDR3aa: CAIRTGMNTEAFF
v_gene: TRBV10-3
j_gene: TRBJ1-1
d_gene: NA
abundance: NA

CDR3nt: TGTGCCAGCAGTAGCGGGAGCCAGAGAGAGACCCAGTACTTC
CDR3aa: CASSSGSQRETQYF
v_gene: TRBV5-4
j_gene: TRBJ2-5
d_gene: TRBD2
abundance: NA

CDR3nt: TGCGCCAGCAGTCAATCGGGGGGAGTTGTCACAGATACGCAGTATTTT
CDR3aa: CASSQSGGVVTDTQYF
v_gene: TRBV23-1
j_gene: TRBJ2-3
d_gene: NA
abundance: NA

CDR3nt: TGTGCCAGCAGCGCCACGGGAGTAGGCGGGGAGCTGTTTTTT
CDR3aa: CASSATGVGGELFF
v_gene: TRBV9
j_gene: TRBJ2-2
d_gene: NA
abundance: once

CDR3nt: TGCAGCGTCAGATCCGGGACTAGCGGGGCCTACGAGCAGTACTTC
CDR3aa: CSVRSGTSGAYEQYF
v_gene: TRBV29-1
j_gene: TRBJ2-7
d_gene: TRBD2
abundance: once

CDR3nt: TGTGCCAGCAGCTTGAGCGGCGCCGGGGAGCTGTTTTTT
CDR3aa: CASSLSGAGELFF
v_gene: TRBV11-3
j_gene: TRBJ2-2
d_gene: NA
abundance: once

CDR3nt: TGTGCCAGCAGTCTGACAGCCTACGAGCAGTACTTC
CDR3aa: CASSLTAYEQYF
v_gene: TRBV7-9
j_gene: TRBJ2-7
d_gene: NA
abundance: NA

CDR3nt: TGTGCCAGCAGTTATTCGGCAGGGGATAGCACAGATACGCAGTATTTT
CDR3aa: CASSYSAGDSTDTQYF
v_gene: TRBV27
j_gene: TRBJ2-3
d_gene: NA
abundance: NA

CDR3nt: TGTGCCAGTAGTATAGAAGGGGCGCCGTACAATGAGCAGTTCTTC
CDR3aa: CASSIEGAPYNEQFF
v_gene: TRBV19
j_gene: TRBJ2-1
d_gene: NA
abundance: NA

CDR3nt: TGTGCCAGCAGTTTAGTGGCCAGAAACGAGCAGTACTTC
CDR3aa: CASSLVARNEQYF
v_gene: TRBV27
j_gene: TRBJ2-7
d_gene: NA
abundance: NA

CDR3nt: TGTGCCTGGAGTGTTGGGGGCCATGGCTACACCTTC
CDR3aa: CAWSVGGHGYTF
v_gene: TRBV30
j_gene: TRBJ1-2
d_gene: NA
abundance: NA

CDR3nt: TGTGCCAGCAGCCCTACAGGGGCCCACCAGCTCTACGAGCAGTACTTC
CDR3aa: CASSPTGAHQLYEQYF
v_gene: TRBV28
j_gene: TRBJ2-7
d_gene: TRBD1
abundance: NA

CDR3nt: TGTGCCAGCAGTACCCACGTTTCGGGTGGCTACACCTTC
CDR3aa: CASSTHVSGGYTF
v_gene: TRBV9
j_gene: TRBJ1-2
d_gene: NA
abundance: NA

CDR3nt: TGTGCCAGCAGACCAACTACGGGGGGGTTGGCGAACTTC
CDR3aa: CASRPTTGGLANF
v_gene: TRBV28
j_gene: TRBJ2-7
d_gene: TRBD2
abundance: NA

CDR3nt: TGTGCCAGCAGCTTTTTGCTAGATTCCTCCGATGAGCAGTTCTTC
CDR3aa: CASSFLLDSSDEQFF
v_gene: TRBV5-6
j_gene: TRBJ2-1
d_gene: NA
abundance: NA

CDR3nt: TGTGCCAGCACCCAGTTGAACCTAGCAGCGGTCGAGCAGTACTTC
CDR3aa: CASTQLNLAAVEQYF
v_gene: TRBV11-2
j_gene: TRBJ2-7
d_gene: NA
abundance: NA

CDR3nt: TGTGCCAGCAGTACTACCGGGACAGGGGTTGTGTACGAGCAGTACTTC
CDR3aa: CASSTTGTGVVYEQYF
v_gene: TRBV28
j_gene: TRBJ2-7
d_gene: TRBD1
abundance: NA

CDR3nt: TGTGCCAGCAGCCAAGACTCTAGCGGGAGATCCTACGAGCAGTACTTC
CDR3aa: CASSQDSSGRSYEQYF
v_gene: TRBV4-2
j_gene: TRBJ2-7
d_gene: TRBD2
abundance: NA

CDR3nt: TGTGCCAGCAGTGTGTCGGGGATCTACACCTTC
CDR3aa: CASSVSGIYTF
v_gene: TRBV6-1
j_gene: TRBJ1-2
d_gene: NA
abundance: NA

CDR3nt: TGTGCCTGGAGTGTCATCCAAAAGGGGACCGGGGAGCTGTTTTTT
CDR3aa: CAWSVIQKGTGELFF
v_gene: TRBV30
j_gene: TRBJ2-2
d_gene: NA
abundance: NA

CDR3nt: TGTGCCAGCAGCGTACGGGTGGGCACTGAAGCTTTCTTT
CDR3aa: CASSVRVGTEAFF
v_gene: TRBV9
j_gene: TRBJ1-1
d_gene: NA
abundance: NA

CDR3nt: TGCGCCAGCAGCATAGCGGGAGCCCAGGGGAATGAGCAGTTCTTC
CDR3aa: CASSIAGAQGNEQFF
v_gene: TRBV5-1
j_gene: TRBJ2-1
d_gene: TRBD2
abundance: NA

CDR3nt: TGCGCCAGCAACCAGCAGGGGGCCTGGACTGAAGCTTTCTTT
CDR3aa: CASNQQGAWTEAFF
v_gene: TRBV5-1
j_gene: TRBJ1-1
d_gene: TRBD1
abundance: NA

CDR3nt: TGTGCCAGCAGTGACAGGGGGTTGTATGGCTACACCTTC
CDR3aa: CASSDRGLYGYTF
v_gene: TRBV25-1
j_gene: TRBJ1-2
d_gene: TRBD1
abundance: NA

CDR3nt: TGTGCCAGCACTAGCTCTGAAGCTTTCTTT
CDR3aa: CASTSSEAFF
v_gene: TRBV2
j_gene: TRBJ1-1
d_gene: NA
abundance: NA

CDR3nt: TGTGCCAGCAGGGTAGCGGGAGGACTCGGGGATACGCAGTATTTT
CDR3aa: CASRVAGGLGDTQYF
v_gene: TRBV11-2
j_gene: TRBJ2-3
d_gene: TRBD2
abundance: NA

CDR3nt: TGTGCCAGCAGTTCCCCGGGACAAGGGTCCGACACTGAAGCTTTCTTT
CDR3aa: CASSSPGQGSDTEAFF
v_gene: TRBV6-5
j_gene: TRBJ1-1
d_gene: NA
abundance: NA

CDR3nt: TGTGCCAGCAGCTTAGGCAGGACTAGCGGGAGAGGGCAGTTCTTC
CDR3aa: CASSLGRTSGRGQFF
v_gene: TRBV13
j_gene: TRBJ2-1
d_gene: TRBD2
abundance: NA

CDR3nt: TGCGCCATCCCGACCGCGAGGGCCTACGAGCAGTACTTC
CDR3aa: CAIPTARAYEQYF
v_gene: TRBV5-1
j_gene: TRBJ2-7
d_gene: NA
abundance: NA

CDR3nt: TGTGCCACCAGCGCGGCAGGACAGGTGTACGAGCAGTACTTC
CDR3aa: CATSAAGQVYEQYF
v_gene: TRBV15
j_gene: TRBJ2-7
d_gene: TRBD1
abundance: NA

CDR3nt: TGTGCCAGCAGTTCGGTGACAGGGAACACCGGGGAGCTGTTTTTT
CDR3aa: CASSSVTGNTGELFF
v_gene: TRBV28
j_gene: TRBJ2-2
d_gene: NA
abundance: once

CDR3nt: TGTGCCAGCAGCTTAGGAGGACAGGCCTACAATGAGCAGTTCTTC
CDR3aa: CASSLGGQAYNEQFF
v_gene: TRBV7-2
j_gene: TRBJ2-1
d_gene: TRBD1
abundance: NA

CDR3nt: TGCGCCAGCAGCCCCGAGTGGACAGGGAGGTCCGGGGAGCTGTTTTTT
CDR3aa: CASSPEWTGRSGELFF
v_gene: TRBV4-3
j_gene: TRBJ2-2
d_gene: TRBD1
abundance: few

CDR3nt: TGTGCCAGCAGCACTGGCGGGGGCTACAATGAGCAGTTCTTC
CDR3aa: CASSTGGGYNEQFF
v_gene: TRBV7-3
j_gene: TRBJ2-1
d_gene: TRBD2
abundance: NA

CDR3nt: TGTGCCAGCAGCTTAGAAGCCCGGTTGAACACTGAAGCTTTCTTT
CDR3aa: CASSLEARLNTEAFF
v_gene: TRBV7-3
j_gene: TRBJ1-1
d_gene: NA
abundance: NA

CDR3nt: TGTGCCAGCAGTTTCCGAGACATGAGACAAGAGACCCAGTACTTC
CDR3aa: CASSFRDMRQETQYF
v_gene: TRBV28
j_gene: TRBJ2-5
d_gene: NA
abundance: NA

CDR3nt: TGTGCCAGCAGCTTGAACGAGGGACTAGCGGTTAGCACAGATACGCAGTATTTT
CDR3aa: CASSLNEGLAVSTDTQYF
v_gene: TRBV11-3
j_gene: TRBJ2-3
d_gene: TRBD2
abundance: NA

CDR3nt: TGCGCCAGCAGCTTGGAATATATCGGAGATACGCAGTATTTT
CDR3aa: CASSLEYIGDTQYF
v_gene: TRBV5-1
j_gene: TRBJ2-3
d_gene: NA
abundance: NA

CDR3nt: TGTGCCAGCAGCTTAGGCGGGTCTAGCGGATACGAGCAGTACTTC
CDR3aa: CASSLGGSSGYEQYF
v_gene: TRBV11-2
j_gene: TRBJ2-7
d_gene: TRBD2
abundance: NA